These 22 T cell receptor beta chains were sequenced from one sample in a study of a mutant IDH1 vaccine in newly diagnosed glioma. Assay: immunoSEQ multiplex PCR; the TCRdb copy retains only in-frame clones and omits some. The sample shows tens of thousands of clones, around 84% of them seen only once. For these TCRs, the target antigens are not known. Time point denoted: week 35, safety follow-up. Topical imiquimod was applied with each vaccine dose, which held 300 ug of mutant IDH1 20-mer peptide. Sequenced here: PBMCs, sampled from a glioma patient whose treatment included an IDH1 peptide vaccine. These receptors came from a young man with glioma.

The J gene is TRBJ1-2, the V gene TRBV7-2; D gene ambiguous. This CDR3 contains 15 residues. V was trimmed by 5 bases and J by 4 bases, leaving 17 bases between them. Germline CDR1 is SGHTA and CDR2 is FQGNSA. The DNA of the CDR3 is TGTGCCAGCAGCCCTAGGGATTCCGTCCTCTATGGCTACACCTTC. It codes for CASSPRDSVLYGYTF.

The chain links TRBV6-1 to TRBJ2-5; 9 bases are a match to TRBD1. V shed 6 bases and J 1 base; nucleotides not matched to a gene: 6. Germline V gene data show CDR1 as MNHNS and CDR2 as SASEGT. CDR3 length: 15 residues. Written as DNA, the CDR3 is TGTGCCAGCAGGAGCTACAGGGGGCTCCAAGAGACCCAGTACTTC. Translating it yields CASRSYRGLQETQYF.

V and J are TRBV29-1 and TRBJ2-3; TRBD1 is a possible D gene (6 bases). V lost 6 bases and J 5 bases, leaving 15 bases between the germline ends. This CDR3 is built from 13 residues. CDR1 and CDR2 (germline): SQVTM, ANQGSEA. The CDR3 nucleotides read TGCAGCGTCAAACAGGGATTTGGAGATACGCAGTATTTT. Its protein product is CSVKQGFGDTQYF.

This rearrangement joins TRBV11-2 to TRBJ2-1; TRBD2 aligns across 8 bases. From germline, CDR1 is SGHAT and CDR2 FQNNGV. V lost 6 bases and J lost 6; bases outside the gene matches: 10. The CDR3 contains 15 residues. The CDR3 spells CASSSEPAGGNEQFF. The CDR3 DNA is TGTGCCAGCAGTTCCGAGCCGGCGGGAGGCAATGAGCAGTTCTTC.

This clone appeared a few times. V is TRBV13 and J is TRBJ2-1, with D maybe TRBD1 (5 bases). Per the germline V gene, CDR1 is PRHDT and CDR2 is FYEKMQ (reference sequence). The CDR3 consists of 13 residues. The ends were cut back, 4 bases at V and 12 bases at J, with 16 bases in the middle. The CDR3 bases are TGTGCCAGCAGCTCGTTTGACGGCCAGGGGCAGTTCTTC. Translating it yields CASSSFDGQGQFF.

With respect to this clone: Its ends do not fully match the called genes, so a read error is possible. The chain carries TRBV20-1 and TRBJ1-4; D gene uncertain. The CDR3 covers 9 residues. Germline V gene lookup returns CDR1 DFQATT and CDR2 SNEGSKA (reference sequence). The CDR3 protein is CSAKGKTVF. For the CDR3, the DNA is TGCAGTGCTAAGGGAAAAACTGTTTTT.

The chain combines TRBV5-1 with TRBJ1-3; D is perhaps TRBD1 (5 bases). V shed 4 bases and J shed 4 bases, with 9 bases lying between them. This CDR3 has 13 residues. In germline, CDR1 is SGHRS, CDR2 YFSETQ. CDR3: CASSPEGGNTIYF. The CDR3 nucleotides are TGCGCCAGCAGCCCCGAGGGGGGAAACACCATATATTTT.

V and J are TRBV7-4 and TRBJ2-3; 7 nucleotides match TRBD1. Germline CDR1 and CDR2: SGHVT and SQSDAQ. V lost 3 bases to trimming and J lost 2 bases; unmatched junction nucleotides: 8. The CDR3 sequence is 16 residues long. CDR3: CASSFHGTVHTDTQYF. The DNA of the CDR3 is TGTGCCAGCAGCTTCCACGGGACAGTCCACACAGATACGCAGTATTTT.

The chain joins TRBV28 to TRBJ1-2; TRBD1 aligns across 12 bases. V was pared by 5 bases and J by 7 bases, with 5 bases of the junction left unmatched. CDR1 and CDR2 (germline): MDHEN, SYDVKM. The CDR3 is 14 residues long. The CDR3 here is CASSPGQGAGGYTF. The CDR3 DNA reads TGTGCCAGCAGTCCGGGACAGGGGGCGGGTGGCTACACCTTC.

The chain employs TRBV10-1 and TRBJ2-2; TRBD1 is a possible D gene (7 bases). The CDR3 length is 15 residues. Trimming left V 4 bases short and J 7 bases short, with 16 bases between. CDR1 WNHNN and CDR2 SYGVQD come from the germline V gene (reference sequence). CDR3 sequence reads: CASSAQGEEVGELFF. CDR3 nucleotide sequence: TGCGCCAGCAGTGCTCAGGGGGAGGAGGTCGGGGAGCTGTTTTTT.

The chain employs TRBV20-1 and TRBJ2-4, with unresolved D. Germline assignment: CDR1 DFQATT and CDR2 SNEGSKA (reference sequence). CDR3 size: 10 residues. V lost 3 bases and J lost 13, with 10 bases in between. The CDR3 nucleotides read TGCAGTGCTAGTTTGGGCACCCAGTACTTC. Translating it yields CSASLGTQYF.

The CDR3 sequence: CASSLVVAGGSLTYEQYF. In DNA form, the CDR3 reads TGTGCCAGCAGCCTGGTGGTAGCGGGAGGGTCTTTAACCTACGAGCAGTACTTC. The chain combines TRBV7-2 with TRBJ2-7; TRBD2 aligns across 11 bases. Germline V gene data show CDR1 as SGHTA and CDR2 as FQGNSA. This CDR3 is 18 amino acids long. V was clipped by 5 bases and J by 2 bases; unmatched bases: 14.

In this sample, this clone turned up once. The CDR3 DNA is TGTGCCAGCAGCTTTAATGGGGGGAGGAACACTGAAGCTTTCTTT. Its protein is CASSFNGGRNTEAFF. The chain has TRBV7-8 and TRBJ1-1; TRBD1 might be the D (5 bases). Germline V CDR1 and CDR2: SGHVS, FQNEAQ. V was pared by 3 bases and J by 1 base, with 12 bases between. The length of the CDR3 is 15 residues.

This chain links TRBV7-8 with TRBJ1-5, with D maybe TRBD1 (5 bases). With 5 bases removed from V and 2 bases from J, the gap between germline ends came to 16 bases. CDR1 and CDR2 (germline): SGHVS, FQNEAQ. The CDR3 totals 16 residues. As DNA, the CDR3 is TGTGCCAGCAGCCTTATGGGACCCGGGGGCAATCAGCCCCAGCATTTT. This encodes CASSLMGPGGNQPQHF.

This chain joins TRBV20-1 and TRBJ2-5, with D unresolved. The V gene lost 3 bases and the J gene lost 2 bases, with 4 bases spanning the gap. The CDR3 covers 11 residues. Germline V gives CDR1 DFQATT, CDR2 SNEGSKA (reference sequence). The CDR3 loop is CSASFQETQYF. CDR3 DNA sequence: TGCAGTGCTAGTTTTCAAGAGACCCAGTACTTC.

This chain connects TRBV2 to TRBJ2-5, with 10 bases aligning to TRBD2. V lost 6 bases to trimming and J lost 1 base; unmatched junction nucleotides: 5. The CDR3 is made up of 15 amino acids. Germline loops: CDR1 SNHLY, CDR2 FYNNEI. In nucleotides, the CDR3 is TGTGCCAGCAGCGACCGGACTAGCGGCCAAGAGACCCAGTACTTC. Translated, it gives CASSDRTSGQETQYF.

The CDR3 sequence is CASRRDPGSLQETQYF. The DNA of the CDR3 is TGCGCCAGCAGGAGGGACCCGGGGAGCCTTCAAGAGACCCAGTACTTC. V gene TRBV5-1 combines with J gene TRBJ2-5, with D possibly called TRBD1 or TRBD2 (5 bases each). This CDR3 comprises 16 residues. V was clipped by 5 bases and J by 2 bases, with 19 bases between them. The germline V gene encodes CDR1 SGHRS and CDR2 YFSETQ.

V usage is TRBV5-1 and J usage is TRBJ1-5; D gene uncertain. Germline V lookup: CDR1 SGHRS, CDR2 YFSETQ. The V gene lost 2 bases and the J gene lost 2 bases, with 5 bases spanning the gap. This CDR3 has 13 residues. The CDR3 bases are TGCGCCAGCAGCTTAAAGGGCAATCAGCCCCAGCATTTT. Protein: CASSLKGNQPQHF.

J is TRBJ2-7 and V is TRBV9; 10 positions match TRBD2. CDR1 and CDR2 from the germline V gene are SGDLS and YYNGEE. Trimming cost V 0 bases and J 1 base; bases outside gene matches: 1. This CDR3 spans 15 amino acids. The CDR3 sequence: CASSVGAGGSYEQYF. Here the CDR3 DNA reads TGTGCCAGCAGCGTAGGAGCGGGAGGGTCCTACGAGCAGTACTTC.

The V call is TRBV27, the J call TRBJ2-1; TRBD2 matches at 7 bases. This CDR3 contains 17 residues. The ends lost 0 bases at V and 6 bases at J; junction bases unmatched: 11. Germline lookup yields CDR1 MNHEY and CDR2 SMNVEV (reference sequence). The CDR3 nucleotides read TGTGCCAGCAGTTTATCGCGCGGGAGTCCCGCGGTCAATGAGCAGTTCTTC. Its protein product is CASSLSRGSPAVNEQFF.

The gene calls are TRBV30 and TRBJ1-1; D remains unclear. CDR1 and CDR2 (germline): GTSNPN, SVGIG (reference sequence). Trimming left V 1 base short and J 1 base short, with 10 bases between. This CDR3 region has 14 residues. This chain's CDR3 is CAWSAVSRNTEAFF. The CDR3 nucleotides are TGTGCCTGGAGTGCCGTATCCCGGAACACTGAAGCTTTCTTT.

The chain links TRBV6-5 to TRBJ2-2, with D perhaps being TRBD1 or TRBD2 (6 bases each). Germline V CDR1 and CDR2: MNHEY, SVGAGI. The CDR3 sequence is 14 residues long. V lost 6 bases, J lost 2 bases, and 10 bases lay in between. The CDR3 loop reads CASRGGTNTGELFF. DNA of the CDR3: TGTGCCAGCAGAGGGGGGACTAACACCGGGGAGCTGTTTTTT.